These 24 T cell receptor beta chains originate from one sample sequenced in a study of blood T cells in healthy people across ages. A second PCR of 7 to 11 cycles used a sample-barcoded 5' primer and a J-beta primer mix. TCRdb used MiXCR to reprocess the 5' RACE reads, holding one entry per CDR3 protein. The data show about 400,000 distinct CDR3 sequences, about 49% seen once. Input material: blood. These receptors came from a man aged 60 to 75 in good health.

Note on this clonotype: This sequence may be a read error, since a much larger clone differs from it by one base. The chain couples TRBV7-2 to TRBJ2-1, with D unresolved. The length of the CDR3 is 15 residues. Per the germline V gene, CDR1 is SGHTA and CDR2 is FQGNSA. V was cut by 1 base and J by 4 bases, with 11 bases left in between. The CDR3 nucleotides are TGTGCCAGCAGCTTAGAGGTGGGCAGGTACAATGAGCAGTTCTTC. It is translated as CASSLEVGRYNEQFF.

This chain connects TRBV7-2 to TRBJ2-3; 8 bases line up with TRBD2. From germline, CDR1 is SGHTA and CDR2 FQGNSA. The CDR3 is 17 amino acids. The V and J ends lost 0 bases and 8 bases, in that order; junction bases with no gene match: 13. The CDR3 nucleotides read TGTGCCAGCAGCTTAGCTCACGGGGGGGCCGGCCAAGCTACGCAGTATTTT. Its translation is CASSLAHGGAGQATQYF. The full variable domain, in which reference TRBV7-2 and TRBJ2-3 provide the parts outside the CDR3, is GAGVSQSPSNKVTEKGKDVELRCDPISGHTALYWYRQSLGQGLEFLIYFQGNSAPDKSGLPSDRFSAERTGGSVSTLTIQRTQQEDSAVYLCASSLAHGGAGQATQYFGPGTRLTVL.

This sequence joins TRBV20-1 and TRBJ2-5; either TRBD1 or TRBD2 may supply D (5 bases each). Germline values: CDR1 DFQATT, CDR2 SNEGSKA (reference sequence). The V gene lost 0 bases and the J gene lost 2 bases, with 16 bases spanning the gap. The CDR3 runs 16 residues. DNA for the CDR3: TGCAGTGCTAGAGATTGGGACCTAAAGGGGCAAGAGACCCAGTACTTC. Amino acid sequence: CSARDWDLKGQETQYF.

This clonotype turned up a few times. V gene TRBV21-1 combines with J gene TRBJ1-2; no check of the table's D call, TRBD1, against the DNA was made. TRBV21-1 is annotated as a pseudogene. This CDR3 region has 15 residues. The CDR3 sequence: CASSKDGALGYGYTF. CDR3 nucleotides: TGTGCCAGCAGCAAAGATGGGGCGCTAGGCTATGGCTACACCTTC.

The chain couples TRBV12-3 or TRBV12-4 to TRBJ2-2; 10 bases fit TRBD2. J lost 1 base, V lost 8 bases, and 4 bases had no gene match. The CDR3 consists of 15 residues. CDR3 DNA sequence: TGTGCCAGCTCTAGCGGGAGCATGAACACCGGGGAGCTGTTTTTT. Protein: CASSSGSMNTGELFF.

The chain couples TRBV9 to TRBJ2-1; 13 bases are shared with TRBD2. The ends lost 3 bases at V and 8 bases at J; junction bases unmatched: 8. This CDR3 region has 16 residues. The germline CDR1 and CDR2 sequences are SGDLS and YYNGEE. CDR3 region: CASSARAGTSGDEQFF. The CDR3 nucleotides are TGTGCCAGCAGCGCCCGGGCCGGGACTAGCGGGGATGAGCAGTTCTTC.

The DNA of the CDR3 is TGTGCCAGCAGCTTTTCCTCACAAGAGACCCAGTACTTC. It translates to CASSFSSQETQYF. The chain links TRBV5-4 to TRBJ2-5; unclear D gene. There are 13 residues in the CDR3. The germline CDR1 and CDR2 sequences are SGHNT and YYREEE (reference sequence). Trimming took off 2 bases at V and 2 bases at J, with 7 bases between the two ends.

The rearrangement uses TRBV12-5 and TRBJ2-2; D unclear. The length of the CDR3 is 16 residues. Deletions cut 0 bases from V and 4 bases from J, with 12 bases between. CDR1 and CDR2 (germline): LGHNT, FRNRAP. The CDR3 reads CASGLVPGRLTGELFF. In DNA, the CDR3 is TGTGCTAGTGGTTTGGTACCCGGGCGTCTCACCGGGGAGCTGTTTTTT. Based on the CDR3 plus reference TRBV12-5 and TRBJ2-2, the full variable domain is DARVTQTPRHKVTEMGQEVTMRCQPILGHNTVFWYRQTMMQGLELLAYFRNRAPLDDSGMPKDRFSAEMPDATLATLKIQPSEPRDSAVYFCASGLVPGRLTGELFFGEGSRLTVL.

The count of this clonotype is one. CDR3 sequence (DNA): TGCAGCGCCCCCGTCCCAGGACTAGCGGGAGGAAGTAATGAGCAGTTCTTC. This translates into CSAPVPGLAGGSNEQFF. The rearrangement joins TRBV29-1 to TRBJ2-1; 14 bases line up with TRBD2. In germline, CDR1 is SQVTM, CDR2 ANQGSEA. J gave up 7 bases and V 7 bases, and 15 bases lay outside the gene matches. The CDR3 loop spans 17 amino acids.

The chain uses TRBV28 and TRBJ2-5, with 7 bases aligning to TRBD1. The last part of the DNA fits TRBJ2-7 better; the J call may be wrong. The V gene's germline CDR1 is MDHEN and CDR2 SYDVKM. The CDR3 has 13 residues. CDR3 residues: CASSLTGEYEQYF. The CDR3 nucleotides read TGTGCCAGCAGCCTTACAGGGGAATACGAGCAGTACTTC.

The chain employs TRBV20-1 and TRBJ2-5; D could derive from TRBD1 or TRBD2 (6 bases each). Per germline, CDR1 DFQATT and CDR2 SNEGSKA (reference sequence). V was shortened by 0 bases and J by 5 bases, with 16 bases between the two germline ends. This CDR3 comprises 15 residues. The CDR3 loop reads CSARDGGGGGETQYF. CDR3 nucleotides: TGCAGTGCTAGAGATGGAGGGGGAGGAGGGGAGACCCAGTACTTC.

This clonotype was detected a few times. The rearrangement links TRBV5-5 to TRBJ1-2; no clear D gene. The CDR3 has 13 amino acids. From germline, CDR1 is SGHKS and CDR2 YYEKEE (reference sequence). Trimming left V 4 bases short and J 0 bases short, with 7 bases between. The CDR3 region is CASSHVANYGYTF. The CDR3 region has the DNA TGTGCCAGCAGCCATGTGGCTAACTATGGCTACACCTTC.

The sample holds many counts of this clonotype. In DNA form, the CDR3 reads TGCGCCAGCAGTGAGCGAGGCCGCACAGATACGCAGTATTTT. Translation: CASSERGRTDTQYF. The genes are TRBV10-2 and TRBJ2-3; no reliable D call. V was cut by 2 bases and J by 1 base, with 7 bases left in between. Germline CDR1 is WSHSY and CDR2 is SAAADI. The CDR3 has 14 residues.

This clonotype was seen more than once but under ten times. The rearrangement uses TRBV15 and TRBJ2-1; the D call may be TRBD1 or TRBD2 (5 bases each). Germline V CDR1 and CDR2: LNHNV, YYDKDF (reference sequence). V was pared by 7 bases and J by 7 bases, with 23 bases between. The CDR3 spans 16 residues. CDR3 region: CATKPAGTTRWNEQFF. The DNA for the CDR3 is TGTGCCACCAAACCTGCCGGGACCACCCGATGGAATGAGCAGTTCTTC.

This clonotype occurred a few times. This chain uses TRBV25-1 with TRBJ2-5; maybe TRBD2 (6 bases). Germline V CDR1 and CDR2: MGHDK, SYGVNS. This CDR3 contains 15 residues. The V gene lost 6 bases and the J gene lost 4 bases, with 18 bases spanning the gap. DNA for the CDR3: TGTGCCAGCAGACCCAATAGGCCTAGCGCAGAGACCCAGTACTTC. It codes for CASRPNRPSAETQYF.

The chain has TRBV28 and TRBJ1-6; tentatively, D is TRBD1 (5 bases). Looked up from germline, CDR1 is MDHEN and CDR2 is SYDVKM. V dropped 3 bases and J dropped 7 bases, with 10 bases sitting between them. This CDR3 has 14 amino acids. The CDR3 is CASSFPGGNSPLHF. The DNA of the CDR3 is TGTGCCAGCAGTTTCCCGGGGGGGAATTCACCCCTCCACTTT.

The V and J genes are TRBV11-2 and TRBJ2-3, with 7 bases that match TRBD2. The CDR3 spans 16 residues. Germline assignment: CDR1 SGHAT and CDR2 FQNNGV. The V and J ends lost 3 bases and 11 bases, in that order; junction bases with no gene match: 17. The DNA of the CDR3 is TGTGCCAGCAGCTTGAGTGGGGGGGTGGACCGGGGTATGCAGTATTTT. Translated: CASSLSGGVDRGMQYF.

This clonotype was recorded a few times. The J gene is TRBJ2-6, the V gene TRBV24-1; D perhaps matches TRBD1 (5 bases). Germline V gene sequence: CDR1 KGHDR, CDR2 SFDVKD. Deletions cut 9 bases from V and 9 bases from J, with 20 bases between. The CDR3 totals 15 residues. In nucleotides, the CDR3 is TGTGCCACCTTTCGTGCAGGGCCGGGTGACAACGTCCTGACTTTC. Encoded protein: CATFRAGPGDNVLTF.

The chain combines TRBV6-2 or TRBV6-3 with TRBJ1-2; maybe TRBD1 (5 bases). CDR3 length: 13 residues. Germline CDR1 MNHEY, CDR2 SVGEGT. The V end lost 7 bases, the J end lost 10 bases, and 19 bases lay between the germline ends. CDR3 protein: CASTTGGKAHYTF. The CDR3 nucleotides are TGTGCCAGCACCACCGGGGGAAAAGCCCACTACACCTTC.

The rearrangement links TRBV10-3 to TRBJ2-1; 8 positions match TRBD1. Germline CDR1 reads ENHRY; CDR2 reads SYGVKD. The ends lost 0 bases at V and 6 bases at J; junction bases unmatched: 7. The CDR3 contains 16 residues. The CDR3 spells CAISESNSGGRNEQFF. DNA for the CDR3: TGTGCCATCAGTGAGTCGAATTCAGGGGGCCGCAATGAGCAGTTCTTC.

This chain connects TRBV9 to TRBJ2-6; D unclear. This CDR3 spans 13 amino acids. Germline values: CDR1 SGDLS, CDR2 YYNGEE. Trimming stripped 0 bases from V and 7 bases from J, with 5 bases between. In DNA, the CDR3 is TGTGCCAGCAGCGTAGGCCCTGCCAACGTCCTGACTTTC. It yields the protein CASSVGPANVLTF. Variable domain in full (rest from reference TRBV9 and TRBJ2-6): DSGVTQTPKHLITATGQRVTLRCSPRSGDLSVYWYQQSLDQGLQFLIQYYNGEERAKGNILERFSAQQFPDLHSELNLSSLELGDSALYFCASSVGPANVLTFGAGSRLTVL.

This clonotype was counted ten times or more. The chain is built from TRBV7-2 and TRBJ1-1, with a possible D match to TRBD1 (5 bases). CDR1 and CDR2 (germline): SGHTA, FQGNSA. V was pared by 8 bases and J by 2 bases, with 12 bases between. The CDR3 sequence is 13 residues long. CDR3 sequence (DNA): TGTGCCAGCGCCCTTGACAGTAACACTGAAGCTTTCTTT. It translates to CASALDSNTEAFF.

This clonotype showed up just a few times. The chain is built from TRBV6-4 and TRBJ2-1; 12 nucleotides align to TRBD2. Germline CDR1 MRHNA, CDR2 SNTAGT. J was trimmed by 6 bases and V by 2 bases; bases with no gene match: 5. The CDR3 is 16 residues long. The CDR3 sequence: CASSDTGLAGGNEQFF. The CDR3 DNA reads as TGTGCCAGCAGTGACACGGGACTAGCGGGTGGCAATGAGCAGTTCTTC.

In its sample, this clonotype was seen a few times. J is TRBJ2-1 and V is TRBV12-3 or TRBV12-4, with 11 bases that match TRBD2. The CDR3 is made up of 19 amino acids. V gave up 4 bases and J gave up 0 bases; unmatched junction bases: 11. Written as DNA, the CDR3 is TGTGCCAGCAGTTCGGGGCTAGCGGGAGGATGGGGCTCCTACAATGAGCAGTTCTTC. Translated, it gives CASSSGLAGGWGSYNEQFF.